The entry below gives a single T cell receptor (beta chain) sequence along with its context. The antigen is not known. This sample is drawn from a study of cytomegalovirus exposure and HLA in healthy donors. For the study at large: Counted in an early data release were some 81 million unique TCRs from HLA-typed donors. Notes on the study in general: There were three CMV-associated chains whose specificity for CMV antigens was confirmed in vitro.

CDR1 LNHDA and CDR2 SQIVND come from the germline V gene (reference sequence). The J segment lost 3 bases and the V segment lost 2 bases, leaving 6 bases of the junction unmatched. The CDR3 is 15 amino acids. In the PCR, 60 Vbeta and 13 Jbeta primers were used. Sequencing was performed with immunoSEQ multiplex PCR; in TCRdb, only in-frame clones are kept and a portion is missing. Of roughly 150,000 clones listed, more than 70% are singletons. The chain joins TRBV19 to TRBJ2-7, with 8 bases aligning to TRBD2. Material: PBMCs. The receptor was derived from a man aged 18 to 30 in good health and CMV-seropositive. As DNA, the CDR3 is TGTGCCAGTAGTATAAGAGCGGGAGTCAACTACGAGCAGTACTTC. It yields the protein CASSIRAGVNYEQYF.